This entry features one TCR beta chain sequence. This sample is part of a study of T cell responses to AZD1222 COVID-19 vaccine. Assay used: immunoSEQ multiplex PCR; TCRdb lists only in-frame clones, some missing. This table holds roughly 150,000 clones, 80% to 95% found once. Germline V gives CDR1 MGHRA, CDR2 YSYEKL. V lost 1 base, J lost 6 bases, and 13 bases lay in between. The CDR3 runs 15 residues. The sequenced sample was peripheral blood, obtained on day 0 of AZD1222 vaccination. The genes are TRBV4-1 and TRBJ1-5; D perhaps matches TRBD1 (6 bases). This clonotype originated in an adult in good health. In nucleotides, the CDR3 is TGCGCCAGCAGCCAAGCACGGGGGCTGGGTCAGCCCCAGCATTTT. Protein: CASSQARGLGQPQHF.